This T cell receptor (beta chain) was documented in a study of post-analysis software for immune sequencing data. Tagging with unique molecular identifiers was a feature of the TCR beta cDNA libraries. TCRdb analysed the PCR reads with MiXCR anew, one entry per CDR3 protein. The data contain some 690,000 distinct CDR3 sequences, roughly three fifths of them seen just once; the ten biggest clones take up around 11%. This clonotype was seen only a few times. Antigen specificity is unknown. An end of the junction does not agree with germline; a read error may underlie this. Regarding the study as a whole: Among roughly 5 TRBV segments more frequent in patients than controls were TRBV5-6, TRBV5-1 and TRBV20-1. Those samples that were prepared in the same batch co-clustered strongly by F measure.

The CDR3 contains 13 residues. From germline, CDR1 is MRHNA and CDR2 SNTAGT. Specimen: blood. The chain joins TRBV6-4 to TRBJ1-5; TRBD1 might be the D (5 bases). This receptor was identified in a girl under 10 years old with multiple sclerosis. The CDR3, as DNA: TGTGCTAGCAGTCAGGGACCCAATCAGCCCCAGCATTTT. It specifies CASSQGPNQPQHF.